These T cell receptor beta chains were read from a single sample in a study of CD8 T cells in Susac syndrome. TCRdb passed the immunoSEQ multiplex PCR reads through MiXCR, listing each CDR3 protein once. The sample comprises some 240,000 distinct CDR3 sequences, almost 97% of which are singletons, and 0.1% rests with the top ten. Sequenced material: CD4+ T cells from PBMCs. The receptors were gathered from a human donor with Susac syndrome. The conserved cysteine and the conserved F or W are not part of the CDR3 here. Each record gives: clone size, J gene, V gene, CDR3 protein. Not all rows give a size; the values are once, few, many and, for expanded clones, a class.

size: .; J: TRBJ2-7; V: TRBV7-9; CDR3: ATAGRSYEQY
size: .; J: TRBJ2-1; V: TRBV7-2; CDR3: ASTQWTSGYNEQF
size: .; J: TRBJ1-2; V: TRBV5-6; CDR3: ASSLGGTGGAYGYT
size: once; J: TRBJ2-7; V: TRBV19; CDR3: ASMRHNEQY
size: .; J: TRBJ2-5; V: TRBV7-2; CDR3: ASSPRTSGTQY
size: .; J: TRBJ1-2; V: TRBV12-3/TRBV12-4; CDR3: ASTHGEGLLNYGYT
size: few; J: TRBJ2-7; V: TRBV12-3/TRBV12-4; CDR3: ASSLGEQY
size: once; J: TRBJ2-5; V: TRBV29-1; CDR3: SVGCYPQETQY
size: .; J: TRBJ2-3; V: TRBV11-2; CDR3: ASSSDQGNTDTQY
size: .; J: TRBJ2-4; V: TRBV24-1; CDR3: ATSDWRTGVENIQY
size: once; J: TRBJ1-1; V: TRBV28; CDR3: ASSLTNTEAF
size: .; J: TRBJ2-2; V: TRBV20-1; CDR3: SATRGGRATGELF
size: .; J: TRBJ2-1; V: TRBV20-1; CDR3: SARGGSGRDDEQF
size: .; J: TRBJ2-2; V: TRBV12-3/TRBV12-4; CDR3: ASSPDMFTGELF
size: .; J: TRBJ1-4; V: TRBV15; CDR3: ATSRLYRELF
size: .; J: TRBJ1-2; V: TRBV29-1; CDR3: SVEASGGYT
size: .; J: TRBJ2-2; V: TRBV30; CDR3: AWSAYVYTGELF
size: .; J: TRBJ1-2; V: TRBV12-3/TRBV12-4; CDR3: ASSLRGPSGYT